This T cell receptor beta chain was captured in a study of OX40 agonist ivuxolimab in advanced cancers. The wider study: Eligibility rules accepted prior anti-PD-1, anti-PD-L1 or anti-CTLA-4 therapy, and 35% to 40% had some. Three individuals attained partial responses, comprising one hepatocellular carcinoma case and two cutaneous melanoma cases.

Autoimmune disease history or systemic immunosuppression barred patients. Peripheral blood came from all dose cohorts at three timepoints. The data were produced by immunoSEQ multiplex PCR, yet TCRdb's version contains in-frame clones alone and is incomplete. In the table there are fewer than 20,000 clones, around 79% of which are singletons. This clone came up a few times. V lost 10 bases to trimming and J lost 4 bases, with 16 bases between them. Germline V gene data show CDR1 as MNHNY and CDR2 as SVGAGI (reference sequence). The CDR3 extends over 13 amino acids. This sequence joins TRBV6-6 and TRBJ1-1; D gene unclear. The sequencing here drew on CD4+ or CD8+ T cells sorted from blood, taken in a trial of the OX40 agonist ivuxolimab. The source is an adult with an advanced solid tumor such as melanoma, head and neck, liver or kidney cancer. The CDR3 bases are TGTGCCACCACAGATGGGTTGGGCACTGAAGCTTTCTTT. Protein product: CATTDGLGTEAFF.